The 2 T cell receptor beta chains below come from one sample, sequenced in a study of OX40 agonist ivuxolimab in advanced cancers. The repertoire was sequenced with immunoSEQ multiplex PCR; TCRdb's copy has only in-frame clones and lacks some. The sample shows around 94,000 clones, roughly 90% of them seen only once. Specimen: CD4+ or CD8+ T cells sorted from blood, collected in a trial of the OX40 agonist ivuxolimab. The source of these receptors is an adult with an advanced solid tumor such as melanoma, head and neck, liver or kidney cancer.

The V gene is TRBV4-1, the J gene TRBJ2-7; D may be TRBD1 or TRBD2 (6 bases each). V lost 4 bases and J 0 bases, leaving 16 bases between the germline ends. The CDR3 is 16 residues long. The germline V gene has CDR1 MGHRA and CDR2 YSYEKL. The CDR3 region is CASSPGGTTYSYEQYF. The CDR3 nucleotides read TGCGCCAGCAGCCCCGGCGGGACAACATACTCCTACGAGCAGTACTTC.

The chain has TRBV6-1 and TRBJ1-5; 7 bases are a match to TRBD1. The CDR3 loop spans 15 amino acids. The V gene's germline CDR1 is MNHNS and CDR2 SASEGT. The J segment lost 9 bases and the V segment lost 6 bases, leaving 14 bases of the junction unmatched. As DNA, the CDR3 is TGTGCCAGCAGCGCCGACAGGGCAACCCATTGGCCCCAGCATTTT. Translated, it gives CASSADRATHWPQHF.